This T cell receptor beta chain was documented in a study of cytomegalovirus exposure and HLA in healthy donors. It was with 60 Vbeta and 13 Jbeta primers that the PCR ran. Clones were read by immunoSEQ multiplex PCR, and TCRdb kept only the in-frame ones, dropping some. The table lists 180,000 or so clones, approximately 83% of them singletons. General study points: Most TCR sequences were uncommon, yet certain public TCRs appeared in many donors.

Worth noting for this clone: The antigen remains unidentified.

The TCR comes from a man between 18 and 29 years old in good health and CMV-seropositive. Sequencing was carried out using PBMCs.

The CDR3 DNA sequence: TGTGCCAGCAGTGTCCCTCTAGCGGGGGTAATCAATGAGCAGTTCTTC. Translated: CASSVPLAGVINEQFF. This chain connects TRBV6-1 to TRBJ2-1; 10 positions match TRBD2. The CDR3 contains 16 residues. Germline CDR1 is MNHNS and CDR2 is SASEGT. With 4 bases clipped from V and 6 bases from J, the junction kept 9 bases outside the gene matches.